The 31 T cell receptor beta chains below all came from one sample that was sequenced in a study of metastatic and nonmetastatic thyroid tumors. Thyroid surgery took place with no prior treatment in any patient. TCRdb re-called the PCR reads with MiXCR. The data hold tens of thousands of clones, with around an eighth observed a single time. The material sequenced was blood. These receptors were obtained from a female donor with papillary thyroid cancer or a benign thyroid nodule (not recorded which). Some clones in this sample may be carry-over from other donors' samples.

This clone was seen ten or more times. The rearrangement uses TRBV11-2 and TRBJ2-1, with TRBD2 matching over 7 bases. Trimming removed 5 bases from V and 8 bases from J; junction bases left unmatched: 15. CDR1 is SGHAT, CDR2 FQNNGV, per germline. CDR3 length: 16 residues. Here the CDR3 reads CASSRRAGGSGDEQFF. As DNA, the CDR3 is TGTGCCAGCAGCCGCCGGGCTGGCGGGAGTGGGGATGAGCAGTTCTTC.

This clone was seen at least ten times. This may stem from a read error, because a much larger clone lies one nucleotide away. V is TRBV28 and J is TRBJ2-7, with D unresolved. The CDR3 spans 12 residues. With 2 bases removed from V and 11 bases from J, the gap between germline ends came to 13 bases. The germline CDR1 and CDR2 sequences are MDHEN and SYDVKM. For the CDR3, the DNA is TGTGCCAGCAGTTTACAAACGGGTTCGAAGTACTTC. The encoded protein is CASSLQTGSKYF.

This clone appeared many times. This chain joins TRBV13 and TRBJ1-6, with a weak D call TRBD1 (5 bases). Germline V gene data show CDR1 as PRHDT and CDR2 as FYEKMQ (reference sequence). The V end was cut by 3 bases, the J end by 7 bases, with 7 bases between. This CDR3 has 13 amino acids. The DNA for the CDR3 is TGTGCCAGCAGCTTGGACAAGAATTCACCCCTCCACTTT. It specifies CASSLDKNSPLHF.

This clone showed up many times. This may stem from a read error, because a much larger clone lies one nucleotide away. The sample carries other DNA sequences with the same CDR3. V gene TRBV5-1 combines with J gene TRBJ1-1, with D possibly being TRBD1 (6 bases). CDR1 SGHRS and CDR2 YFSETQ come from the germline V gene. The CDR3 is made up of 15 amino acids. The CDR3 loop is CASSPGQIKNTEAFF. The CDR3 nucleotides read TGCGCCAGCAGCCCTGGACAGATTAAAAACACTGAAGCCTTCTTT.

In this sample, this clone turned up many times. This chain joins TRBV2 and TRBJ1-2; TRBD1 matches 7 bases. CDR3 length: 13 amino acids. Germline CDR1 reads SNHLY; CDR2 reads FYNNEI. V lost 6 bases, J lost 8 bases, and 9 bases stayed unmatched. CDR3 coding DNA: TGTGCCAGCAGAGTTGGGACAGTTCTGGGCTACACCTTC. Encoded protein: CASRVGTVLGYTF.

There are many counts of this clone. The chain employs TRBV3-1 and TRBJ2-3; TRBD2 agrees at 10 bases. The V gene's germline CDR1 is LGHDT and CDR2 YNNKEL (reference sequence). The CDR3 covers 17 residues. V gave up 0 bases and J gave up 5 bases; unmatched junction bases: 8. The CDR3 loop reads CASSQDGGGLALDTQYF. The DNA for the CDR3 is TGTGCCAGCAGCCAAGACGGGGGGGGACTAGCGTTAGATACGCAGTATTTT.

This clone has a count of ten or more. The chain combines TRBV5-6 with TRBJ1-4; no clear D gene. Germline V lookup: CDR1 SGHDT, CDR2 YYEEEE. V gave up 3 bases and J gave up 0 bases, with 18 bases separating them. The CDR3 contains 18 residues. The CDR3 DNA follows: TGTGCCAGCAGCTCGATACAGAATCGGACGGCAACTAATGAAAAACTGTTTTTT. Translation gives CASSSIQNRTATNEKLFF.

This clone was found many times. The V call is TRBV19, the J call TRBJ2-1; TRBD2 matches 11 bases. Unmatched junction bases numbered 6, after V lost 7 bases and J lost 4 bases. The CDR3 covers 15 residues. CDR1 LNHDA and CDR2 SQIVND come from the germline V gene (reference sequence). In DNA, the CDR3 is TGTGCCAGTATCCCCGGGACTAGCGGATACAATGAGCAGTTCTTC. Translated: CASIPGTSGYNEQFF.

The chain carries TRBV9 and TRBJ2-3; 9 nucleotides agree with TRBD2. Trimming at V came to 0 bases and at J to 4 bases, leaving 9 bases not matched to a gene. This CDR3 spans 17 amino acids. Germline CDR1 SGDLS, CDR2 YYNGEE. CDR3 residues: CASSVGTSATIPDTQYF. The CDR3 DNA sequence: TGTGCCAGCAGCGTAGGGACTAGCGCGACGATACCAGATACGCAGTATTTT.

The chain recombines TRBV30 with TRBJ2-3; D unresolved. Germline loops: CDR1 GTSNPN, CDR2 SVGIG (reference sequence). The CDR3 is 14 residues long. The V and J ends lost 0 bases and 4 bases respectively, with 11 bases between them. For the CDR3, the DNA is TGTGCCTGGAGTGTACCGAGCAAGGCAGATACGCAGTATTTT. This translates into CAWSVPSKADTQYF.

This clone was recorded at least ten times. The V call is TRBV20-1, the J call TRBJ2-1, with D perhaps matching TRBD2 (5 bases). CDR1 and CDR2 (germline): DFQATT, SNEGSKA (reference sequence). V was clipped by 6 bases and J by 7 bases, with 13 bases between them. The CDR3 extends over 12 amino acids. The CDR3 loop reads CSARIRGNEQFF. CDR3 DNA sequence: TGCAGTGCCCGGATCCGCGGGAATGAGCAGTTCTTC.

This clone was seen ten or more times. In the same sample, other DNA sequences code for this CDR3. The gene calls are TRBV5-1 and TRBJ2-1, with D hard to call. This CDR3 is built from 11 residues. The ends were cut back, 1 base at V and 8 bases at J, with 4 bases in the middle. CDR1 and CDR2 from the germline V gene are SGHRS and YFSETQ. CDR3 DNA sequence: TGCGCCAGCAGCTTGAGAGATGAGCAGTTCTTC. As protein: CASSLRDEQFF.

Many counts were recorded for this clone. The chain couples TRBV4-2 to TRBJ2-1; 8 bases fit TRBD2. The germline CDR1 and CDR2 sequences are LGHNA and YNFKEQ. V lost 1 base and J lost 8; bases outside the gene matches: 16. CDR3 length: 18 residues. CDR3 coding DNA: TGTGCCAGCAGCCAAGGAGGTGGCGGAAGCGGGAGTTTGGATGAGCAGTTCTTC. Translated, it gives CASSQGGGGSGSLDEQFF.

This clone is classed as medium-sized. Other DNA sequences in this specimen translate into the identical CDR3. V usage is TRBV6-1 and J usage is TRBJ1-1; D might be TRBD1 (6 bases). Germline V CDR1 and CDR2: MNHNS, SASEGT. V was cut by 8 bases and J by 0 bases, with 16 bases left in between. The CDR3 is 15 amino acids. DNA of the CDR3: TGTGCCAGCCGGCCAGGGGCCCCAATGAACACTGAAGCTTTCTTT. Translated: CASRPGAPMNTEAFF.

In this sample, this clone turned up many times. The genes are TRBV19 and TRBJ2-2; D unresolved. Trimming left V 2 bases short and J 2 bases short, with 9 bases between. CDR1 is LNHDA and CDR2 is SQIVND in the germline V gene (reference sequence). The CDR3 has 15 amino acids. CDR3 protein: CASSIQGLNTGELFF. DNA of the CDR3: TGTGCCAGTAGTATACAAGGCCTAAACACCGGGGAGCTGTTTTTT.

This clone was observed at least ten times. This rearrangement joins TRBV5-1 to TRBJ2-3, with 10 bases aligning to TRBD2. CDR1 SGHRS and CDR2 YFSETQ come from the germline V gene. The junction had 6 bases not matched to a gene; V was cut back by 3 bases and J by 5 bases. The CDR3 sequence is 15 residues long. The CDR3 bases are TGCGCCAGCAGCTGGGCGGCTAGCGGGAGAGATACGCAGTATTTT. Its protein product is CASSWAASGRDTQYF.

This clone was counted many times. The rearrangement joins TRBV11-3 to TRBJ2-1; TRBD1 is a possible D gene (6 bases). In germline, CDR1 is SGHNT, CDR2 YENEEA. This CDR3 is 15 amino acids long. V was cut by 2 bases and J by 7 bases, with 15 bases left in between. The CDR3 nucleotides are TGTGCCAGCAGCTTATTCTCAGGGGCTCGGAATGAGCAGTTCTTC. Its translation: CASSLFSGARNEQFF.

This clone occurred many times. The rearrangement uses TRBV5-1 and TRBJ2-3, with D uncertain. Trimming cost V 4 bases and J 4 bases, with 10 bases left between them. The length of the CDR3 is 13 residues. Germline assignment: CDR1 SGHRS and CDR2 YFSETQ. For the CDR3, the DNA is TGCGCCAGCAGCAGTGGGTTGCCAGATACGCAGTATTTT. As protein: CASSSGLPDTQYF. The full variable domain, completed using reference TRBV5-1 and TRBJ2-3, is KAGVTQTPRYLIKTRGQQVTLSCSPISGHRSVSWYQQTPGQGLQFLFEYFSETQRNKGNFPGRFSGRQFSNSRSEMNVSTLELGDSALYLCASSSGLPDTQYFGPGTRLTVL.

In regard to this clone: Sequence at one end of the junction differs from germline and may be a read error. V usage is TRBV11-2 and J usage is TRBJ2-1; D is perhaps TRBD2 (5 bases). The germline V gene encodes CDR1 SGHAT and CDR2 FQNNGV. The CDR3 totals 17 residues. CDR3 protein: CASSLVPTIGSYNEQFF. The DNA for the CDR3 is TGTGCCAGTAGCTTAGTCCCGACTATCGGCTCCTACAATGAGCAGTTCTTC.

This chain's CDR3 is CSVPAGGAGKNIQYF. CDR3 in DNA: TGCAGCGTTCCCGCCGGGGGGGCCGGCAAAAACATTCAGTACTTC. The V call is TRBV29-1, the J call TRBJ2-4, with 8 bases aligning to TRBD2. J gave up 3 bases and V 5 bases, and 9 bases lay outside the gene matches. This CDR3 contains 15 residues. Germline V gene lookup returns CDR1 SQVTM and CDR2 ANQGSEA.

This rearrangement joins TRBV12-3 or TRBV12-4 to TRBJ1-1; no reliable D call. The V gene lost 4 bases and the J gene lost 7 bases, with 10 bases spanning the gap. CDR3 length: 12 residues. CDR3 protein: CASSSNAGEAFF. DNA for the CDR3: TGTGCCAGCAGTTCCAACGCGGGTGAAGCTTTCTTT.

This clone came up many times. This sequence joins TRBV5-6 and TRBJ2-7; 11 bases map to TRBD2. The CDR3 consists of 14 residues. The V gene's germline CDR1 is SGHDT and CDR2 YYEEEE. V was clipped by 2 bases and J by 3 bases; unmatched bases: 1. CDR3 sequence reads: CASSFLAGGYEQYF. CDR3 nucleotide sequence: TGTGCCAGCAGCTTCCTAGCGGGAGGCTACGAGCAGTACTTC.

This clone was counted ten times or more. This sequence joins TRBV14 and TRBJ2-7, with 7 bases lining up with TRBD2. The CDR3 extends over 18 amino acids. The trim removed 2 bases at V and 4 bases at J, leaving 17 bases unmatched. Germline-derived CDR1 and CDR2 are SGHDN and FVKESK. This CDR3 reads CASSQSPYRRERSYEQYF. CDR3 DNA: TGTGCCAGCAGCCAAAGTCCCTATCGGCGGGAGAGGTCATACGAGCAGTACTTC.

This clone appeared a few times. The chain recombines TRBV6-1 with TRBJ1-1; no definite D call. The germline V and J ends were trimmed by 9 bases and 3 bases, with 17 bases remaining between them. The germline V gene encodes CDR1 MNHNS and CDR2 SASEGT. The CDR3 spans 14 residues. The CDR3 spells CASAEALGDTEAFF. The DNA of the CDR3 is TGTGCCAGTGCAGAGGCGTTGGGTGACACTGAAGCTTTCTTT.

This clone occurred many times. This rearrangement joins TRBV10-3 to TRBJ2-2, with 8 bases aligning to TRBD2. This CDR3 region has 14 residues. From germline, CDR1 is ENHRY and CDR2 SYGVKD. The V gene end was trimmed by 6 bases and the J gene end by 6 bases; junction bases not matched to a gene: 6. The CDR3 loop is CAIRETSDSGELFF. CDR3 nucleotides: TGTGCCATCAGGGAGACTAGCGATTCCGGGGAGCTGTTTTTT.

The chain has TRBV5-1 and TRBJ2-5; D might be TRBD2 (5 bases). The length of the CDR3 is 14 residues. V lost 4 bases, J lost 1 base, and 11 bases lay in between. CDR1 is SGHRS and CDR2 is YFSETQ in the germline V gene. CDR3 DNA sequence: TGCGCCAGCAGCCCCCCGGACTCCCAAGAGACCCAGTACTTC. This codes for CASSPPDSQETQYF. Looking up the rest from reference TRBV5-1 and TRBJ2-5 gives the full variable domain: KAGVTQTPRYLIKTRGQQVTLSCSPISGHRSVSWYQQTPGQGLQFLFEYFSETQRNKGNFPGRFSGRQFSNSRSEMNVSTLELGDSALYLCASSPPDSQETQYFGPGTRLLVL.

This chain uses TRBV20-1 with TRBJ2-7; 8 bases are shared with TRBD2. This CDR3 has 15 residues. Germline V gene data show CDR1 as DFQATT and CDR2 as SNEGSKA (reference sequence). V lost 0 bases, J lost 0 bases, and 4 bases stayed unmatched. The CDR3 DNA follows: TGCAGTGCTAGAGAAGCTAGCGGGCTCTCCTACGAGCAGTACTTC. Translation gives CSAREASGLSYEQYF.

This clone was detected ten times or more. V and J are TRBV5-4 and TRBJ2-3; D is ambiguous. Germline assignment: CDR1 SGHNT and CDR2 YYREEE (reference sequence). The V end was cut by 0 bases, the J end by 4 bases, with 6 bases between. The CDR3 consists of 13 residues. CDR3 nucleotide sequence: TGTGCCAGCAGCTTGGCGATGGCAGATACGCAGTATTTT. Its translation is CASSLAMADTQYF.

This clone occurred many times. A much larger clone lies one base from this, so it may be a read error. This chain links TRBV4-1 with TRBJ2-1, with a tentative D call TRBD2 (5 bases). The CDR3 contains 14 residues. Germline V gene sequence: CDR1 MGHRA, CDR2 YSYEKL. Trimming took 4 bases from V and 9 from J, leaving 16 bases between them. The CDR3: CASSLWTEVGEQFF. The CDR3 DNA is TGCGCCAGCAGCCTCTGGACGGAGGTGGGTGAGCAGTTCTTC.

This clone was seen a few times. The chain links TRBV6-6 to TRBJ2-2; TRBD2 aligns across 8 bases. V trimming: 2 bases; J trimming: 6 bases; junction bases outside the gene matches: 8. In germline, CDR1 is MNHNY, CDR2 SVGAGI (reference sequence). The CDR3 has 16 residues. CDR3 in amino acids: CASSYGVAGIPGELFF. The CDR3 region has the DNA TGTGCCAGCAGTTACGGGGTAGCGGGAATACCCGGGGAGCTGTTTTTT.

The rearrangement joins TRBV27 to TRBJ1-2; D call uncertain. From germline, CDR1 is MNHEY and CDR2 SMNVEV (reference sequence). V shed 5 bases and J shed 0 bases, with 13 bases lying between them. The CDR3 runs 15 residues. Here the CDR3 reads CASSPTLQSNYGYTF. In nucleotides, the CDR3 is TGTGCCAGCAGTCCGACGTTACAGTCTAACTATGGCTACACCTTC.